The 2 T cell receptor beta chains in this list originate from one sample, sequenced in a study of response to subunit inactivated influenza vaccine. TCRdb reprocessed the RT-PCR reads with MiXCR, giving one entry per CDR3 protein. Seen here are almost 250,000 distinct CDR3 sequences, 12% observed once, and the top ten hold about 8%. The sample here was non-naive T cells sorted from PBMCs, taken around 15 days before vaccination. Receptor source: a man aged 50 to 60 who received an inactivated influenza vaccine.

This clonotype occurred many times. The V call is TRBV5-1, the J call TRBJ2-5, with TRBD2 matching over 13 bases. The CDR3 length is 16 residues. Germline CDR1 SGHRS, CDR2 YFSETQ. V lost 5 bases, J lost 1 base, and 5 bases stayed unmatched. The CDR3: CASRSGTSGVQETQYF. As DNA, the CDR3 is TGCGCCAGCAGATCCGGGACTAGCGGGGTCCAAGAGACCCAGTACTTC.

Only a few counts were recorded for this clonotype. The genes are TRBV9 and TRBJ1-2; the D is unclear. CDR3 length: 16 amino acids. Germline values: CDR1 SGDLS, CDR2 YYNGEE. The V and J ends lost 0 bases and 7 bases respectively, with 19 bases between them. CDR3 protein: CASSVGTRGMSGGYTF. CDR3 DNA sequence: TGTGCCAGCAGCGTAGGTACCCGAGGAATGAGTGGTGGCTACACCTTC. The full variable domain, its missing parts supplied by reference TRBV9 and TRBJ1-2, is DSGVTQTPKHLITATGQRVTLRCSPRSGDLSVYWYQQSLDQGLQFLIQYYNGEERAKGNILERFSAQQFPDLHSELNLSSLELGDSALYFCASSVGTRGMSGGYTFGSGTRLTVV.